This TCR beta chain was identified during a study of blood T cell repertoires in COVID-19. Study-wide background: Italy, Spain and the United States were the sources of the convalescent and acute COVID-19 samples.

Germline CDR1 SNHLY, CDR2 FYNNEI. The germline V and J ends were trimmed by 5 bases and 7 bases, with 8 bases remaining between them. This CDR3 has 11 amino acids. Per the authors' pipeline: Reference gene primer amplification gave nucleated cell count estimates. Sequencing was performed with immunoSEQ multiplex PCR; in TCRdb, only in-frame clones are kept and a portion is missing. V and J calls plus clone size are reproduced from that table; the DNA served to infer D and trimming. The table lists around 20,000 clones, about 89% of them singletons. The source of this sequence is an older woman with active COVID-19. The chain links TRBV2 to TRBJ1-2, with D unresolved. The source material was peripheral blood. CDR3 in DNA: TGTGCCAGCAGTTACTGGGCTGGCTACACCTTC. Amino acids: CASSYWAGYTF. The whole variable domain, filled in from reference TRBV2 and TRBJ1-2, reads EPEVTQTPSHQVTQMGQEVILRCVPISNHLYFYWYRQILGQKVEFLVSFYNNEISEKSEIFDDQFSVERPDGSNFTLKIRSTKLEDSAMYFCASSYWAGYTFGSGTRLTVV.